This T cell receptor (beta chain) derives from a study of shared clonotypes between healthy human individuals. This CDR3 contains 16 residues. V was cut by 2 bases and J by 2 bases, with 16 bases left in between. Looked up from germline, CDR1 is MNHNY and CDR2 is SVGAGI (reference sequence). Into CD45RA+ naive and CD45RA-negative memory subsets, the CD4+ cells were split. Comments on this clone: The antigen remains unidentified.

Study findings and constraints: The naive CD4 repertoires of several donors were compared, and around 5% of clonotypes were shared. Naive subsets generally exceeded memory subsets in estimated richness.

Profiling relied on immunoSEQ multiplex PCR, and the TCRdb table lists in-frame clones only, not all of them. The data hold about 1.5 million clones, with about 98% observed a single time. This TCR came from a man aged 25 to 45 in good health. J is TRBJ2-7 and V is TRBV6-6, with a tentative D call TRBD1 (6 bases). Sequenced material: naive CD4+ T cells sorted from blood. Subset of the sample: CD45RA+ positively selected. CDR3 loop: CASSYLDSPKPYEQYF. The CDR3 DNA reads TGTGCCAGCAGTTACCTGGACAGCCCCAAGCCCTACGAGCAGTACTTC.